This TCR beta chain was sequenced during a study of OX40 agonist ivuxolimab in advanced cancers. Study details: Every 2 weeks, patients got intravenous ivuxolimab at one of six dose levels (0.01-10 mg/kg).

Profiling relied on immunoSEQ multiplex PCR, and the TCRdb table lists in-frame clones only, not all of them. This table has more than 45,000 clones, 86% appearing once. This specimen consisted of CD4+ or CD8+ T cells sorted from blood, obtained in a trial of the OX40 agonist ivuxolimab. This receptor was obtained from an adult with an advanced solid tumor such as melanoma, head and neck, liver or kidney cancer.

CDR3 in DNA: TGTGCCATCAGAAGGACAGGGGGCGACTATGGCTACACCTTC. Its protein product is CAIRRTGGDYGYTF. The chain carries TRBV10-3 and TRBJ1-2; 11 bases fit TRBD1. CDR1 is ENHRY and CDR2 is SYGVKD in the germline V gene. The CDR3 loop spans 14 amino acids. The J segment lost 3 bases and the V segment lost 6 bases, leaving 3 bases of the junction unmatched.